This record concerns one T cell receptor (beta chain) sequence. Its matching antigen is unknown. Being one base from a much bigger clone, this may be a read error. The data originate from a study of blood T cells in healthy people across ages. Total RNA extracted from each sample amounted to at least 6 micrograms. Using a J-beta primer mix together with a sample-barcoded 5' primer, a second PCR was run for about 6 to 11 cycles. Any given sample supplied a minimum of 2.5 million CDR3-containing paired-end reads. A single record per CDR3 protein comes from TCRdb applying MiXCR to the 5' RACE reads. The repertoire holds 1.5 million to 2 million distinct CDR3 sequences, with over 25% as singletons. Findings and caveats of the study: With unsorted PBMCs, a conclusive comparison of naive versus antigen-experienced cells was not possible. Percentage of naive T cells showed a strong correlation with TCR beta diversity.

The CDR3 runs 12 residues. The clonotype was recovered from a woman aged 25-40 years in good health. Sequencing was done on a sample of blood. This chain uses TRBV12-3 or TRBV12-4 with TRBJ1-2; the D gene is possibly TRBD1 (5 bases). The CDR3 region is CVSSFRGGGYTF. The CDR3 bases are TGTGTCAGCAGTTTCCGGGGGGGTGGCTACACCTTC.